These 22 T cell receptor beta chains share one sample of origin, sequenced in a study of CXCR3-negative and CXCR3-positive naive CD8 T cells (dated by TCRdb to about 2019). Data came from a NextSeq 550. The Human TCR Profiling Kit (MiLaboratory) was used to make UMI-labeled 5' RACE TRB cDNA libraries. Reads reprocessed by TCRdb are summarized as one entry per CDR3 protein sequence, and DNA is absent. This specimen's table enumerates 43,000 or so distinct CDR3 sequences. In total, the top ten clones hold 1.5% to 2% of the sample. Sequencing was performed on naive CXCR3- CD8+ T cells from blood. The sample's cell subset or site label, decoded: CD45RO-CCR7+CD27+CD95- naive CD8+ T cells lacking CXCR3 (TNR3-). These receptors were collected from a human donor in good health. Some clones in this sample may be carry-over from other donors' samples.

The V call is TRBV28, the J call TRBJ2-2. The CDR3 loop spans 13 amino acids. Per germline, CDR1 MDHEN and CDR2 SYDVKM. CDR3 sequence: CASSLWGTGELFF.

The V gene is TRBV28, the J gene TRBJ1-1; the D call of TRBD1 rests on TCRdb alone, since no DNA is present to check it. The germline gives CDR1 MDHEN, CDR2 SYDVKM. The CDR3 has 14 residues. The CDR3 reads CASSPGWLYTEAFF.

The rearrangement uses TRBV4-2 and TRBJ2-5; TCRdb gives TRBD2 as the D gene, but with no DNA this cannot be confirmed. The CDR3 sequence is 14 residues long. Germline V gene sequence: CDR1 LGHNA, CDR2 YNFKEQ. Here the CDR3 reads CASSQVEGQETQYF.

The CDR3 spells CATASNWGQTDTQYF. V and J are TRBV2 and TRBJ2-3; with no DNA, the TCRdb D assignment of TRBD1 cannot be verified. CDR3 size: 15 residues. Germline lookup yields CDR1 SNHLY and CDR2 FYNNEI.

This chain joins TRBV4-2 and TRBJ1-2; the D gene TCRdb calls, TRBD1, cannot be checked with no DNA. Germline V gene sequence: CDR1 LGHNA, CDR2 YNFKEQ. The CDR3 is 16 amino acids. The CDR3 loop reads CASSPRRAGENYGYTF.

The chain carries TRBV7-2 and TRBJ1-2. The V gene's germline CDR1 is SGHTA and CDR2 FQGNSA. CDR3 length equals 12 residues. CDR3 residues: CASSLGGHGYTF.

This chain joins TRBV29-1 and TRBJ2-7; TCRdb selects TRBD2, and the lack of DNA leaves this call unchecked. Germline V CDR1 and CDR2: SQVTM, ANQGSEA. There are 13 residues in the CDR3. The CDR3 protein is CSVLLGDFGEQYF.

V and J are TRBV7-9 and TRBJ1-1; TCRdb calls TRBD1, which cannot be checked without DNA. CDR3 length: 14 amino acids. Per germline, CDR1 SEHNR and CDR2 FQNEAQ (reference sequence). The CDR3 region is CASSYRESDTEAFF.

Here the CDR3 reads CASAGRHSSYNEQFF. This chain joins TRBV7-6 and TRBJ2-1; without DNA, the TCRdb call of TRBD2 cannot be checked. From germline, CDR1 is SGHVS and CDR2 FNYEAQ. This CDR3 spans 15 amino acids. Variable domain in full (rest from reference TRBV7-6 and TRBJ2-1): GAGVSQSPRYKVTKRGQDVALRCDPISGHVSLYWYRQALGQGPEFLTYFNYEAQQDKSGLPNDRFSAERPEGSISTLTIQRTEQRDSAMYRCASAGRHSSYNEQFFGPGTRLTVL.

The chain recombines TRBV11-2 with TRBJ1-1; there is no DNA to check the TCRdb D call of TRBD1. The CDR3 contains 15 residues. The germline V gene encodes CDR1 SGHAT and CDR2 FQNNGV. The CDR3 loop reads CASSWGQGESTEAFF.

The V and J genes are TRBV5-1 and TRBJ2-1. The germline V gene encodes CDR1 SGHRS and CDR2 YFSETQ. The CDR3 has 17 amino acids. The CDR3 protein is CASSLANPAGAHNEQFF. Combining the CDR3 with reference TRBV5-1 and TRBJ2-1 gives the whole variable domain KAGVTQTPRYLIKTRGQQVTLSCSPISGHRSVSWYQQTPGQGLQFLFEYFSETQRNKGNFPGRFSGRQFSNSRSEMNVSTLELGDSALYLCASSLANPAGAHNEQFFGPGTRLTVL.

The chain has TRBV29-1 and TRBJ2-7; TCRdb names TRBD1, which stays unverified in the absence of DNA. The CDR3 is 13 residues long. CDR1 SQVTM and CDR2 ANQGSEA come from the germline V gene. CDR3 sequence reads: CSAEAGQGNEQYF.

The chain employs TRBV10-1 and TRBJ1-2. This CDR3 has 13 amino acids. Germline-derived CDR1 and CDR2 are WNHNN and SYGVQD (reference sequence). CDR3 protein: CASSESQNYGYTF.

This CDR3 reads CASEREANEQFF. The rearrangement links TRBV2 to TRBJ2-1; TCRdb's D gene call, TRBD2, goes unchecked for lack of DNA. The CDR3 spans 12 residues. CDR1 and CDR2 (germline): SNHLY, FYNNEI. Together with reference TRBV2 and TRBJ2-1, the CDR3 gives the full variable domain: EPEVTQTPSHQVTQMGQEVILRCVPISNHLYFYWYRQILGQKVEFLVSFYNNEISEKSEIFDDQFSVERPDGSNFTLKIRSTKLEDSAMYFCASEREANEQFFGPGTRLTVL.

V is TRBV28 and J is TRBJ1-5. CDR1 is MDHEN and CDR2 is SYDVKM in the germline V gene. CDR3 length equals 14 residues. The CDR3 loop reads CASSRTYSNQPQHF.

The CDR3 loop is CASSQTLYEQYF. V gene TRBV11-2 combines with J gene TRBJ2-7. CDR1 SGHAT and CDR2 FQNNGV come from the germline V gene. This CDR3 is built from 12 residues.

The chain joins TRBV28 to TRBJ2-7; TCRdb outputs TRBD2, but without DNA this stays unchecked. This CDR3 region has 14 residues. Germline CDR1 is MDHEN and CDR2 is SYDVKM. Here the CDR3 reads CASSFGGEIYEQYF.

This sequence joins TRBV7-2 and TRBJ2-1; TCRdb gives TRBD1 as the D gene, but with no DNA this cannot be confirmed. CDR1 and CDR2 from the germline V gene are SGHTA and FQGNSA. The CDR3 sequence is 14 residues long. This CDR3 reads CASSFRDSYNEQFF. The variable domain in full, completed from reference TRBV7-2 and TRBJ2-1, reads GAGVSQSPSNKVTEKGKDVELRCDPISGHTALYWYRQSLGQGLEFLIYFQGNSAPDKSGLPSDRFSAERTGGSVSTLTIQRTQQEDSAVYLCASSFRDSYNEQFFGPGTRLTVL.

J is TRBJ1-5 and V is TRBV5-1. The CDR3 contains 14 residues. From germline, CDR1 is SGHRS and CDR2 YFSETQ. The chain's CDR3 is CASGPESPEEPQHF.

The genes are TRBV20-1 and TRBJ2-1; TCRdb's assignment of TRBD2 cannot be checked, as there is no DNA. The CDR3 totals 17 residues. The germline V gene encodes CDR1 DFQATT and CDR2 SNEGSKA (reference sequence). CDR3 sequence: CSAVRTSGGWVSNEQFF.

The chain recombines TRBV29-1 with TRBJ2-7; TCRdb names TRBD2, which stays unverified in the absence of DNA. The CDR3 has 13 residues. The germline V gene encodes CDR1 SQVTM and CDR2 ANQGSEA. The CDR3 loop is CSALGGDTYEQYF.

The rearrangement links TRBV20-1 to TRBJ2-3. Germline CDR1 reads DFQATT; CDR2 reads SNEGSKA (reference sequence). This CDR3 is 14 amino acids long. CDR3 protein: CSAADEASTDTQYF.